A single sample gave rise to the 9 T cell receptor beta chains below, sequenced in a study of cytomegalovirus exposure and HLA in healthy donors. The PCR had 60 Vbeta and 13 Jbeta primers. The method was immunoSEQ multiplex PCR; TCRdb's version includes in-frame clones alone and lacks a portion of them. The sample includes 160,000 or so clones, around 84% of them seen just once. The sample comprised PBMCs. Every receptor here comes from a man aged 18 to 35 in good health and CMV-seronegative.

The chain recombines TRBV27 with TRBJ2-5; 8 nucleotides line up with TRBD2. The V and J ends lost 5 bases and 6 bases, in that order; junction bases with no gene match: 17. The CDR3 totals 17 residues. Germline V CDR1 and CDR2: MNHEY, SMNVEV (reference sequence). The CDR3 sequence is CASSPGGGGRLRKTQYF. CDR3 in DNA: TGTGCCAGCAGTCCGGGAGGGGGGGGCCGTCTTAGGAAGACCCAGTACTTC.

V usage is TRBV4-2 and J usage is TRBJ1-6; D is unclear. Germline lookup yields CDR1 LGHNA and CDR2 YNFKEQ. V was cut by 2 bases and J by 13 bases, with 12 bases left in between. The CDR3 runs to 13 residues. CDR3 in DNA: TGTGCCAGCAGCCAATCGACAATCCATCCCCTCCACTTT. This encodes CASSQSTIHPLHF.

J is TRBJ2-7 and V is TRBV11-2, with 9 bases lining up with TRBD2. Germline-derived CDR1 and CDR2 are SGHAT and FQNNGV. CDR3 size: 14 residues. Losses at the gene ends were 5 bases for V and 4 bases for J; bases not matched to a gene: 6. CDR3 protein: CASSQTSGAYEQYF. CDR3 nucleotide sequence: TGTGCCAGCAGCCAGACTAGCGGTGCATACGAGCAGTACTTC.

The chain couples TRBV5-6 to TRBJ2-5, with 9 bases lining up with TRBD1. Germline CDR1 is SGHDT and CDR2 is YYEEEE. The V and J ends lost 1 base and 5 bases, in that order; junction bases with no gene match: 3. The CDR3 length is 14 residues. The CDR3 DNA follows: TGTGCCAGCAGCTTGACAGGGGGCGCCGAGACCCAGTACTTC. Translating it yields CASSLTGGAETQYF.

This sequence joins TRBV7-3 and TRBJ2-7; TRBD2 matches 7 bases. J gave up 0 bases and V 3 bases, and 5 bases lay outside the gene matches. The CDR3 contains 15 residues. Germline lookup yields CDR1 SGHTA and CDR2 FQGTGA. The CDR3 DNA reads as TGTGCCAGCAGCTTGACCGGGGGGTCCTCCTACGAGCAGTACTTC. Its protein product is CASSLTGGSSYEQYF. Looking up the rest from reference TRBV7-3 and TRBJ2-7 gives the full variable domain: GAGVSQTPSNKVTEKGKYVELRCDPISGHTALYWYRQSLGQGPEFLIYFQGTGAADDSGLPNDRFFAVRPEGSVSTLKIQRTERGDSAVYLCASSLTGGSSYEQYFGPGTRLTVT.

This chain joins TRBV7-3 and TRBJ2-1, with 14 bases aligning to TRBD2. The CDR3 spans 17 residues. Losses at the gene ends were 4 bases for V and 6 bases for J; bases not matched to a gene: 8. In germline, CDR1 is SGHTA, CDR2 FQGTGA. The CDR3 coding sequence is TGTGCCAGCAGCTCCCCGGGACTAGCGGGGGAGGTCAATGAGCAGTTCTTC. Protein sequence: CASSSPGLAGEVNEQFF.

The chain employs TRBV10-2 and TRBJ2-4; D is possibly TRBD1 (6 bases). Trimming shortened V by 6 bases and J by 7 bases, and 16 bases separated the two germline ends. Germline V gene lookup returns CDR1 WSHSY and CDR2 SAAADI. The CDR3 consists of 14 residues. CDR3 sequence: CASSQGHSGNIQYF. For the CDR3, the DNA is TGCGCCAGCAGCCAGGGACACTCAGGGAACATTCAGTACTTC.

This chain uses TRBV13 with TRBJ1-4, with D perhaps matching TRBD1 (5 bases). V was pared by 1 base and J by 5 bases, with 11 bases between. CDR3 length equals 15 residues. The germline V gene encodes CDR1 PRHDT and CDR2 FYEKMQ (reference sequence). The CDR3 spells CASSLEGTPNEKLFF. The CDR3 DNA reads as TGTGCCAGCAGCTTAGAAGGGACTCCCAATGAAAAACTGTTTTTT.

The V call is TRBV4-1, the J call TRBJ1-2; 8 nucleotides line up with TRBD1. The CDR3 is made up of 16 amino acids. Trimming removed 2 bases from V and 8 bases from J; junction bases left unmatched: 13. CDR1 and CDR2 from the germline V gene are MGHRA and YSYEKL. The CDR3 loop reads CASSQWPGGRQGGYTF. DNA of the CDR3: TGCGCCAGCAGCCAATGGCCAGGGGGCCGTCAAGGGGGCTACACCTTC.